These 10 T cell receptor beta chains came from one sample sequenced in a study of blood T cell repertoires in COVID-19. TCRdb's copy holds only in-frame clones and misses some; the assay was immunoSEQ multiplex PCR. The table lists roughly 300,000 clones, more than 70% of them singletons, with approximately 8% in the top ten. Specimen: peripheral blood. The receptor set was obtained from a woman in her forties or fifties who had recovered from COVID-19.

J is TRBJ2-3 and V is TRBV10-3; D call uncertain. Germline assignment: CDR1 ENHRY and CDR2 SYGVKD. V was clipped by 3 bases and J by 5 bases, with 3 bases between them. This CDR3 has 11 residues. This chain's CDR3 is CAISDRDTQYF. In DNA form, the CDR3 reads TGTGCCATCAGTGATCGAGATACGCAGTATTTT.

This clone was picked up a small number of times. This chain links TRBV27 with TRBJ1-2, with TRBD1 as a possible D gene (6 bases). From germline, CDR1 is MNHEY and CDR2 SMNVEV (reference sequence). V shed 5 bases and J shed 5 bases, with 9 bases lying between them. CDR3 length equals 12 residues. The CDR3 loop is CASSPTGYGYTF. In DNA, the CDR3 is TGTGCCAGCAGTCCCACAGGGTATGGCTACACCTTC.

The chain couples TRBV19 to TRBJ2-3; no clear D gene. Per the germline V gene, CDR1 is LNHDA and CDR2 is SQIVND (reference sequence). There are 15 residues in the CDR3. V was cut by 1 base and J by 0 bases, with 8 bases left in between. The CDR3 region has the DNA TGTGCCAGTAGTATAGTCCAAACTAGCACAGATACGCAGTATTTT. It yields the protein CASSIVQTSTDTQYF.

V usage is TRBV4-1 and J usage is TRBJ1-1; a possible D gene is TRBD1 (5 bases). The germline gives CDR1 MGHRA, CDR2 YSYEKL. CDR3 length equals 14 residues. The ends were cut back, 0 bases at V and 11 bases at J, with 16 bases in the middle. This CDR3 is CASSQEGQGSKAFF. The CDR3 DNA reads as TGCGCCAGCAGCCAAGAGGGTCAGGGCAGCAAGGCTTTCTTT.

This chain links TRBV19 with TRBJ2-1; D is perhaps TRBD2 (5 bases). V was cut by 5 bases and J by 9 bases, with 14 bases left in between. The germline CDR1 and CDR2 sequences are LNHDA and SQIVND (reference sequence). The CDR3 has 13 amino acids. The CDR3 DNA follows: TGTGCCAGTAGTTCCAGGCTAGCTGGTGAGCAGTTCTTC. Protein: CASSSRLAGEQFF.

This rearrangement joins TRBV4-2 to TRBJ1-6; D is undetermined. Between the trimmed V and J ends, which lost 6 bases and 0 bases, there was a span of 9 bases. The CDR3 is 15 amino acids. The germline gives CDR1 LGHNA, CDR2 YNFKEQ. The CDR3 DNA sequence: TGTGCCAGCAGGTCAGAAAGCTCCTATAATTCACCCCTCCACTTT. This encodes CASRSESSYNSPLHF.

The V gene is TRBV7-9, the J gene TRBJ1-6, with a possible D match to TRBD1 (5 bases). The CDR3 spans 13 residues. The V and J ends lost 5 bases and 8 bases respectively, with 10 bases between them. Germline-derived CDR1 and CDR2 are SEHNR and FQNEAQ (reference sequence). The CDR3: CASSRTTDSPLHF. The CDR3 DNA reads TGTGCCAGCAGCCGGACAACCGATTCACCCCTCCACTTT.

The chain is built from TRBV28 and TRBJ1-5; D ambiguous. From germline, CDR1 is MDHEN and CDR2 SYDVKM. V lost 2 bases and J 6 bases, leaving 14 bases between the germline ends. This CDR3 has 15 residues. The CDR3 nucleotides are TGTGCCAGCAGTTTACACCCGGGCGCGGGTCAGCCCCAGCATTTT. Residues: CASSLHPGAGQPQHF.

V and J are TRBV11-2 and TRBJ1-6, with D perhaps matching TRBD1 (6 bases). Germline assignment: CDR1 SGHAT and CDR2 FQNNGV. The CDR3 is made up of 16 amino acids. V was shortened by 1 base and J by 3 bases, with 10 bases between the two germline ends. The CDR3 spells CASSLARTVYNSPLHF. The DNA for the CDR3 is TGTGCCAGCAGCTTAGCCCGGACAGTCTATAATTCACCCCTCCACTTT.

V is TRBV6-6 and J is TRBJ2-1, with 7 positions matching TRBD2. V trimming: 2 bases; J trimming: 6 bases; junction bases outside the gene matches: 4. The CDR3 contains 14 residues. Germline V lookup: CDR1 MNHNY, CDR2 SVGAGI (reference sequence). CDR3 protein: CASSYLTSVNEQFF. Here the CDR3 DNA reads TGTGCCAGCAGTTACCTAACTAGCGTCAATGAGCAGTTCTTC.